The 32 T cell receptor beta chains reported below all come from one sample, sequenced in a study of cytomegalovirus exposure and HLA in healthy donors. The PCR contained 60 Vbeta and 13 Jbeta primers. The table came from immunoSEQ multiplex PCR; TCRdb's copy has only in-frame clones and leaves some out. The sample shows 65,000 to 75,000 clones, 65% to 70% of them seen only once. Source material: PBMCs. The receptor set was obtained from a woman younger than 45 in good health and CMV-seronegative.

The chain uses TRBV6-1 and TRBJ1-1; D remains ambiguous. The germline gives CDR1 MNHNS, CDR2 SASEGT. The CDR3 extends over 15 amino acids. With 4 bases removed from V and 6 bases from J, the gap between germline ends came to 18 bases. The CDR3 loop is CASSALSGGRAEAFF. In DNA form, the CDR3 reads TGTGCCAGCAGTGCTCTCTCCGGAGGTCGGGCTGAAGCTTTCTTT.

In its sample, this clone was seen many times. This chain uses TRBV6-6 with TRBJ1-2, with D perhaps TRBD1 (6 bases). This CDR3 has 13 amino acids. V was cut by 7 bases and J by 4 bases, with 13 bases left in between. The germline CDR1 and CDR2 sequences are MNHNY and SVGAGI (reference sequence). The CDR3 coding sequence is TGTGCCAGCACCCCAAGGGGGAGCTATGGCTACACCTTC. Its protein product is CASTPRGSYGYTF.

The J gene is TRBJ1-5, the V gene TRBV30; 7 bases align to TRBD1. The CDR3 has 15 amino acids. The germline CDR1 and CDR2 sequences are GTSNPN and SVGIG (reference sequence). J gave up 3 bases and V 0 bases, and 5 bases lay outside the gene matches. This chain's CDR3 is CAWSVGGGNNQPQHF. CDR3 nucleotides: TGTGCCTGGAGTGTTGGAGGGGGCAACAATCAGCCCCAGCATTTT.

By sample share, this clone is medium-sized. The rearrangement joins TRBV2 to TRBJ1-4; 8 bases agree with TRBD1. Trimming at V came to 8 bases and at J to 0 bases, leaving 8 bases not matched to a gene. CDR3 length: 16 residues. Germline CDR1 is SNHLY and CDR2 is FYNNEI. CDR3 bases: TGTGCCAGCCGCTCCGACAGGGGCACAACTAATGAAAAACTGTTTTTT. Its protein is CASRSDRGTTNEKLFF.

This sequence joins TRBV2 and TRBJ2-7; 7 bases line up with TRBD2. The ends lost 8 bases at V and 1 base at J; junction bases unmatched: 5. The CDR3 runs 13 residues. The germline V gene encodes CDR1 SNHLY and CDR2 FYNNEI. The CDR3 loop reads CASWTRLSYEQYF. For the CDR3, the DNA is TGTGCCAGCTGGACTAGATTATCCTACGAGCAGTACTTC.

This clone was observed a few times. The J gene is TRBJ1-2, the V gene TRBV28, with a weak D call TRBD1 (6 bases). V lost 6 bases, J lost 2 bases, and 10 bases lay in between. Germline V gene sequence: CDR1 MDHEN, CDR2 SYDVKM. The CDR3 extends over 13 amino acids. The CDR3 protein is CASSGQLNYGYTF. In DNA form, the CDR3 reads TGTGCCAGCAGCGGACAGCTAAACTATGGCTACACCTTC.

This clone showed up just once. The chain carries TRBV2 and TRBJ1-4; no clear D gene. The CDR3 is 11 residues long. Trimming left V 4 bases short and J 12 bases short, with 9 bases between. CDR1 and CDR2 (germline): SNHLY, FYNNEI. DNA for the CDR3: TGTGCCAGCAGTGGAGGCCCCCAACTGTTTTTT. This gives the protein CASSGGPQLFF.

In nucleotides, the CDR3 is TGTGCCAGCAGCGCGACAGCGTCTAGCACAGATACGCAGTATTTT. As protein: CASSATASSTDTQYF. The gene calls are TRBV7-7 and TRBJ2-3; perhaps TRBD1 as D (5 bases). The CDR3 is made up of 15 amino acids. The germline gives CDR1 SSHAT, CDR2 FNYEAQ (reference sequence). V lost 5 bases and J 0 bases, leaving 12 bases between the germline ends.

Here the CDR3 reads CASSQHAGIGAGGPYEQYF. CDR3 coding DNA: TGTGCCAGCAGCCAACATGCCGGGATCGGGGCGGGGGGGCCCTACGAGCAGTACTTC. The V gene is TRBV5-5, the J gene TRBJ2-7, with 9 bases aligning to TRBD2. The CDR3 consists of 19 residues. CDR1 and CDR2 from the germline V gene are SGHKS and YYEKEE (reference sequence). V lost 4 bases and J lost 2; bases outside the gene matches: 19.

This chain links TRBV19 with TRBJ2-2, with 10 bases matching TRBD1. Germline V gene lookup returns CDR1 LNHDA and CDR2 SQIVND (reference sequence). The CDR3 totals 14 residues. The V and J ends lost 10 bases and 1 base, in that order; junction bases with no gene match: 3. CDR3 in amino acids: CATGTGENTGELFF. In nucleotides, the CDR3 is TGTGCCACCGGGACAGGGGAGAACACCGGGGAGCTGTTTTTT.

The chain has TRBV6-1 and TRBJ1-6; 7 positions agree with TRBD1. CDR3 length equals 13 residues. V dropped 3 bases and J dropped 7; count of bases not matched to a gene: 0. The germline V gene encodes CDR1 MNHNS and CDR2 SASEGT. The CDR3 reads CASSDRGNSPLHF. CDR3 sequence (DNA): TGTGCCAGCAGTGACAGGGGGAATTCACCCCTCCACTTT.

This chain connects TRBV18 to TRBJ2-3, with a possible D match to TRBD1 (5 bases). V was cut by 0 bases and J by 3 bases, with 7 bases left in between. This CDR3 region has 14 residues. The germline CDR1 and CDR2 sequences are KGHSH and LQKENI. The CDR3 sequence is CASSPPTVTDTQYF. CDR3 DNA sequence: TGTGCCAGCTCACCACCGACAGTAACAGATACGCAGTATTTT.

The J gene is TRBJ2-5, the V gene TRBV5-4; TRBD1 matches at 9 bases. CDR1 and CDR2 from the germline V gene are SGHNT and YYREEE (reference sequence). V lost 4 bases and J lost 5; bases outside the gene matches: 9. The CDR3 consists of 15 residues. Written as DNA, the CDR3 is TGTGCCAGCAGCCCTAGGACAGGGGAGGACGAGACCCAGTACTTC. Residues: CASSPRTGEDETQYF.

The genes are TRBV7-8 and TRBJ1-2; 9 bases are shared with TRBD1. The CDR3 covers 15 residues. The germline CDR1 and CDR2 sequences are SGHVS and FQNEAQ. V dropped 0 bases and J dropped 4; count of bases not matched to a gene: 3. The CDR3 region has the DNA TGTGCCAGCAGCTTAGCGACAGGGGGAAGCTATGGCTACACCTTC. The encoded protein is CASSLATGGSYGYTF.

This clone was detected only a few times. This rearrangement joins TRBV4-1 to TRBJ2-3; D perhaps matches TRBD2 (5 bases). CDR1 and CDR2 from the germline V gene are MGHRA and YSYEKL. With 1 base removed from V and 2 bases from J, the gap between germline ends came to 13 bases. CDR3 size: 16 residues. CDR3 sequence reads: CASSQVTSTSTDTQYF. The CDR3, as DNA: TGCGCCAGCAGCCAAGTTACTAGTACTTCCACAGATACGCAGTATTTT.

The sample holds one count of this clone. The rearrangement links TRBV6-1 to TRBJ1-6; TRBD1 aligns across 9 bases. Germline V gene lookup returns CDR1 MNHNS and CDR2 SASEGT. Germline trimming cut 6 bases from V and 10 bases from J; bases unmatched to any gene: 7. This CDR3 has 14 amino acids. CDR3 amino acids: CASRGTGIRSPLHF. The CDR3 bases are TGTGCCAGCAGAGGGACAGGGATAAGGTCACCCCTCCACTTT.

This clone occurred a few times. V is TRBV6-1 and J is TRBJ2-4, with 8 nucleotides matching TRBD1. Germline trimming cut 4 bases from V and 5 bases from J; bases unmatched to any gene: 7. The CDR3 runs 15 residues. CDR1 and CDR2 from the germline V gene are MNHNS and SASEGT. CDR3 amino acids: CASSVHRGIQNIQYF. CDR3 nucleotide sequence: TGTGCCAGCAGTGTCCACAGGGGGATCCAAAACATTCAGTACTTC.

This clone was observed a handful of times. The chain employs TRBV28 and TRBJ1-1; D is possibly TRBD1 (5 bases). This CDR3 has 13 amino acids. The V end lost 1 base, the J end lost 7 bases, and 10 bases lay between the germline ends. The germline V gene encodes CDR1 MDHEN and CDR2 SYDVKM. The CDR3 DNA sequence: TGTGCCAGCAGTTTATACGACAGCCGTGAAGCTTTCTTT. Its translation: CASSLYDSREAFF. Variable domain in full (rest from reference TRBV28 and TRBJ1-1): DVKVTQSSRYLVKRTGEKVFLECVQDMDHENMFWYRQDPGLGLRLIYFSYDVKMKEKGDIPEGYSVSREKKERFSLILESASTNQTSMYLCASSLYDSREAFFGQGTRLTVV.

CDR3 DNA: TGTGCCAGCAGTGGGACAGGGTTCGGGGAGCTGTTTTTT. Protein sequence: CASSGTGFGELFF. This sequence joins TRBV2 and TRBJ2-2, with 8 bases fitting TRBD1. Trimming removed 4 bases from V and 7 bases from J; junction bases left unmatched: 2. Germline CDR1 reads SNHLY; CDR2 reads FYNNEI. The CDR3 totals 13 residues.

The chain couples TRBV28 to TRBJ2-5; no reliable D call. V gave up 3 bases and J gave up 4 bases, with 12 bases separating them. CDR1 is MDHEN and CDR2 is SYDVKM in the germline V gene. This CDR3 is 14 amino acids long. CDR3 DNA sequence: TGTGCCAGCAGTTTTTCGGTAACGGGAGAGACCCAGTACTTC. Encoded protein: CASSFSVTGETQYF.

The chain uses TRBV19 and TRBJ1-3; D may be TRBD1 (5 bases). The CDR3 length is 15 residues. The ends were cut back, 5 bases at V and 2 bases at J, with 13 bases in the middle. Germline CDR1 LNHDA, CDR2 SQIVND (reference sequence). The CDR3 DNA follows: TGTGCCAGTAGTTTCTGGGGGACTACTGGAAACACCATATATTTT. Amino acids: CASSFWGTTGNTIYF. Using reference TRBV19 and TRBJ1-3 for the parts outside the CDR3, the full variable domain is DGGITQSPKYLFRKEGQNVTLSCEQNLNHDAMYWYRQDPGQGLRLIYYSQIVNDFQKGDIAEGYSVSREKKESFPLTVTSAQKNPTAFYLCASSFWGTTGNTIYFGEGSWLTVV.

CDR3 protein: CASRWTDAGEQYF. CDR3 DNA: TGTGCCAGCAGGTGGACAGATGCGGGTGAGCAGTACTTC. V and J are TRBV2 and TRBJ2-7; TRBD1 might be the D (6 bases). CDR1 and CDR2 (germline): SNHLY, FYNNEI. CDR3 size: 13 residues. The V gene lost 6 bases and the J gene lost 7 bases, with 16 bases spanning the gap.

The chain joins TRBV29-1 to TRBJ1-2, with 8 bases that match TRBD1. The ends lost 0 bases at V and 3 bases at J; junction bases unmatched: 0. The germline V gene encodes CDR1 SQVTM and CDR2 ANQGSEA. The CDR3 runs to 13 residues. CDR3 loop: CSVEETGDYGYTF. The CDR3 DNA reads as TGCAGCGTTGAAGAGACAGGGGACTATGGCTACACCTTC.

V gene TRBV4-1 combines with J gene TRBJ1-6, with 7 bases identical to TRBD1. Germline CDR1 MGHRA, CDR2 YSYEKL. The CDR3 is 16 residues long. Trimming cost V 6 bases and J 3 bases; bases outside gene matches: 8. CDR3 bases: TGCGCCAGCAGTTTTAATTGGGACAGCTATAATTCACCCCTCCACTTT. This translates into CASSFNWDSYNSPLHF.

The chain joins TRBV6-5 to TRBJ2-7; 7 nucleotides line up with TRBD1. Germline V gene data show CDR1 as MNHEY and CDR2 as SVGAGI. This CDR3 is 15 amino acids long. V shed 0 bases, J shed 0 bases, and the junction held 2 bases outside the gene matches. The CDR3 nucleotides are TGTGCCAGCAGTTACTCGACAGGGTTCTCCTACGAGCAGTACTTC. Its translation is CASSYSTGFSYEQYF.

This clone was counted only a few times. This rearrangement joins TRBV6-6 to TRBJ1-6, with D uncertain. CDR3 length: 13 amino acids. Germline loops: CDR1 MNHNY, CDR2 SVGAGI (reference sequence). V lost 7 bases to trimming and J lost 8 bases, with 12 bases between them. CDR3 DNA sequence: TGTGCCAGCACCCAGGACGGGGATTCACCCCTCCACTTT. Protein sequence: CASTQDGDSPLHF.

The rearrangement uses TRBV7-8 and TRBJ2-5; 9 nucleotides line up with TRBD1. The CDR3 loop spans 14 amino acids. Germline V CDR1 and CDR2: SGHVS, FQNEAQ. J gave up 3 bases and V 5 bases, and 4 bases lay outside the gene matches. DNA for the CDR3: TGTGCCAGCAGCCCGCGGACAGGGGAAGAGACCCAGTACTTC. It is translated as CASSPRTGEETQYF.

This clone was seen a handful of times. This chain joins TRBV7-2 and TRBJ2-3; TRBD2 matches at 9 bases. The V and J ends lost 3 bases and 2 bases, in that order; junction bases with no gene match: 3. The CDR3 is 15 residues long. Germline V CDR1 and CDR2: SGHTA, FQGNSA. Here the CDR3 reads CASSFLAGNTDTQYF. The CDR3 nucleotides are TGTGCCAGCAGCTTTCTAGCGGGGAACACAGATACGCAGTATTTT.

The chain is built from TRBV15 and TRBJ2-7; D unresolved. The V gene lost 0 bases and the J gene lost 6 bases, with 9 bases spanning the gap. In germline, CDR1 is LNHNV, CDR2 YYDKDF (reference sequence). This CDR3 has 13 residues. The CDR3 reads CATSRDGRFEQYF. The CDR3 nucleotides are TGTGCCACCAGCAGAGATGGCCGATTCGAGCAGTACTTC.

In its sample, this clone was seen once. The CDR3 sequence: CASSFDGTSVNEQFF. The CDR3 region has the DNA TGCGCCAGCAGCTTCGACGGGACTAGCGTCAATGAGCAGTTCTTC. V and J are TRBV5-1 and TRBJ2-1; 10 bases agree with TRBD2. V shed 2 bases, J shed 6 bases, and the junction held 5 bases outside the gene matches. The germline CDR1 and CDR2 sequences are SGHRS and YFSETQ. There are 15 residues in the CDR3.

The V gene is TRBV5-1, the J gene TRBJ2-1; D possibly corresponds to TRBD1 (5 bases). Per the germline V gene, CDR1 is SGHRS and CDR2 is YFSETQ. Trimming pared 3 bases from V and 6 bases from J, leaving 25 bases between. This CDR3 contains 18 residues. The CDR3 DNA reads TGCGCCAGCAGCTCTTCCCTCTTCGACAGAATAACCCTCAATGAGCAGTTCTTC. Encoded protein: CASSSSLFDRITLNEQFF.

This clone was counted only a few times. The chain uses TRBV28 and TRBJ1-5; D remains ambiguous. Germline V gives CDR1 MDHEN, CDR2 SYDVKM. The CDR3 length is 14 residues. Trimming shortened V by 5 bases and J by 11 bases, and 19 bases separated the two germline ends. CDR3 protein: CASSPPSGDPSQHF. CDR3 bases: TGTGCCAGCAGTCCACCTTCCGGGGATCCATCCCAGCATTTT.